This T cell receptor (beta chain) emerged from a study of blood T cell repertoires in COVID-19. Study-level information: Spain, Italy and the United States supplied samples that represented acute and convalescent COVID-19. The cDNA or gDNA used as material had been derived from T cells, B-cell-depleted T cells, or PBMCs.

As originally analysed: Amplified reference gene primers provided the basis for estimating nucleated cell counts. The repertoire was sequenced with immunoSEQ multiplex PCR; TCRdb's copy has only in-frame clones and lacks some. That table furnishes V, J and clone size, whereas the DNA furnished D and trimming. Of approximately 300,000 clones detected, more than 80% appear once; the ten largest clones hold 3.7%. V shed 4 bases and J 0 bases; nucleotides not matched to a gene: 8. The CDR3 contains 18 residues. Germline V gene sequence: CDR1 SGHTS, CDR2 YDEGEE. The chain is built from TRBV5-8 and TRBJ2-3; TRBD2 matches at 13 bases. The sequenced material came from peripheral blood. This receptor was obtained from a woman in her 40s with acute or convalescent COVID-19. The CDR3 DNA reads TGTGCCAGCAGCAAGTCCGGGACTAGCGGGGTTAGCACAGATACGCAGTATTTT. This encodes CASSKSGTSGVSTDTQYF. Based on the CDR3 plus reference TRBV5-8 and TRBJ2-3, the full variable domain is EAGVTQSPTHLIKTRGQQATLRCSPISGHTSVYWYQQALGLGLQFLLWYDEGEERNRGNFPPRFSGRQFPNYSSELNVNALELEDSALYLCASSKSGTSGVSTDTQYFGPGTRLTVL.